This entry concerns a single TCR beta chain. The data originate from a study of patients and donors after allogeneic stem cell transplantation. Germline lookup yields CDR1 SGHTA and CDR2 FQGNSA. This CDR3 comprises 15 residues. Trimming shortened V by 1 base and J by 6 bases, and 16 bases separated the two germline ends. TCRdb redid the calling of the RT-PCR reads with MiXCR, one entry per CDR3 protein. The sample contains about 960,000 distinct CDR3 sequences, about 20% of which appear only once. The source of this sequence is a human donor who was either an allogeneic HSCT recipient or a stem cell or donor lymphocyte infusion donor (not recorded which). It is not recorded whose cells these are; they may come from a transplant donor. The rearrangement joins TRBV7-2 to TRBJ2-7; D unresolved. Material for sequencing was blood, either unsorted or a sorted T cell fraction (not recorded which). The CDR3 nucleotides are TGTGCCAGCAGCTTAGAGGGCAGACGGACCTCCGAGCAGTACTTC. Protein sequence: CASSLEGRRTSEQYF. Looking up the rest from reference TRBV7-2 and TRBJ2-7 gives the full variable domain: GAGVSQSPSNKVTEKGKDVELRCDPISGHTALYWYRQSLGQGLEFLIYFQGNSAPDKSGLPSDRFSAERTGGSVSTLTIQRTQQEDSAVYLCASSLEGRRTSEQYFGPGTRLTVT.